This TCR beta chain originates from a study of shared clonotypes between healthy human individuals. Findings of the study overall: Incompleteness in sorted-subset sequencing, despite large depth, was shown by rarefaction.

All donors were Caucasian adults living in Nashville, Tennessee. The CDR3 has 15 residues. Between the trimmed V and J ends, which lost 3 bases and 2 bases, there was a span of 12 bases. Germline lookup yields CDR1 LNHDA and CDR2 SQIVND (reference sequence). About this clone: No antigen is known for it.

Method: immunoSEQ multiplex PCR; TCRdb's copy keeps in-frame clones and lacks some. The data show roughly 1,100,000 clones, 70% to 80% seen once. This receptor was obtained from a man aged 18 to 29 in good health. The chain recombines TRBV19 with TRBJ2-3; D may be TRBD2 (6 bases). Sequenced: memory CD4+ T cells sorted from blood. The subset denotes: CD45RA-negative fraction. In DNA form, the CDR3 reads TGTGCCAGTAGTATGGAGGGTAGAGCCACAGATACGCAGTATTTT. Translation gives CASSMEGRATDTQYF.